Shown below are 24 T cell receptor beta chains from a single sample sequenced in a study of T cell responses to AZD1222 COVID-19 vaccine. Clones were sequenced by immunoSEQ multiplex PCR, and TCRdb holds only the in-frame ones, with some missing. The table shows roughly 170,000 clones, with about 90% occurring only once. The specimen comprised peripheral blood, sampled on day 0 of AZD1222 vaccination. The source of these receptors is an adult in good health.

The chain links TRBV27 to TRBJ2-3; 9 positions match TRBD2. The V segment lost 6 bases and the J segment 13 bases; nucleotides outside the gene matches: 5. This CDR3 contains 11 residues. From germline, CDR1 is MNHEY and CDR2 SMNVEV (reference sequence). The chain's CDR3 is CASRTGTSKYF. CDR3 nucleotide sequence: TGTGCCAGCAGGACCGGGACTAGCAAGTATTTT.

This chain uses TRBV9 with TRBJ1-1; unclear D gene. The ends were cut back, 0 bases at V and 2 bases at J, with 5 bases in the middle. This CDR3 is 13 amino acids long. Germline loops: CDR1 SGDLS, CDR2 YYNGEE. The CDR3 here is CASSVASNTEAFF. The CDR3, as DNA: TGTGCCAGCAGCGTAGCAAGCAACACTGAAGCTTTCTTT. Combining the CDR3 with reference TRBV9 and TRBJ1-1 gives the whole variable domain DSGVTQTPKHLITATGQRVTLRCSPRSGDLSVYWYQQSLDQGLQFLIQYYNGEERAKGNILERFSAQQFPDLHSELNLSSLELGDSALYFCASSVASNTEAFFGQGTRLTVV.

Concerning this clone: This sample includes further DNA sequences coding for the same CDR3. The V and J genes are TRBV5-1 and TRBJ1-3; D is perhaps TRBD1 (5 bases). The CDR3 has 15 amino acids. Trimming pared 0 bases from V and 1 base from J, leaving 8 bases between. Germline-derived CDR1 and CDR2 are SGHRS and YFSETQ. For the CDR3, the DNA is TGCGCCAGCAGCTTGGGGGGGTTGTCTGGAAACACCATATATTTT. This codes for CASSLGGLSGNTIYF.

V gene TRBV7-2 combines with J gene TRBJ2-7; 11 bases map to TRBD1. This CDR3 contains 15 residues. CDR1 and CDR2 (germline): SGHTA, FQGNSA. V lost 5 bases and J lost 3; bases outside the gene matches: 6. CDR3 DNA sequence: TGTGCCAGCAGCCCAGGACAGGGGGCATTCTACGAGCAGTACTTC. Its protein is CASSPGQGAFYEQYF.

The CDR3 region is CASSWEGQGAGEAFF. As DNA, the CDR3 is TGCGCCAGCAGCTGGGAGGGACAGGGGGCGGGTGAAGCTTTCTTT. The gene calls are TRBV5-1 and TRBJ1-1; TRBD1 matches 12 bases. The V gene end was trimmed by 3 bases and the J gene end by 7 bases; junction bases not matched to a gene: 7. The CDR3 consists of 15 residues. Germline lookup yields CDR1 SGHRS and CDR2 YFSETQ.

In nucleotides, the CDR3 is TGTGCCAGTATACAGCACTACGAGCAGTACTTC. Amino acid sequence: CASIQHYEQYF. The genes are TRBV28 and TRBJ2-7; D is unresolved. This CDR3 comprises 11 residues. The V end was cut by 9 bases, the J end by 3 bases, with 9 bases between. Germline CDR1 and CDR2: MDHEN and SYDVKM.

V is TRBV2 and J is TRBJ1-5; TRBD1 might be the D (5 bases). The CDR3 is 16 residues long. Between the trimmed V and J ends, which lost 7 bases and 0 bases, there was a span of 16 bases. From germline, CDR1 is SNHLY and CDR2 FYNNEI. The CDR3 DNA follows: TGTGCCAGCACAGGGAACCCCAGGGCTAGCAATCAGCCCCAGCATTTT. This gives the protein CASTGNPRASNQPQHF.

This chain uses TRBV9 with TRBJ2-5, with TRBD2 matching over 8 bases. In germline, CDR1 is SGDLS, CDR2 YYNGEE. This CDR3 is 15 amino acids long. The junction had 6 bases not matched to a gene; V was cut back by 0 bases and J by 5 bases. This CDR3 reads CASSVEPGGWETQYF. DNA of the CDR3: TGTGCCAGCAGCGTAGAACCGGGAGGGTGGGAGACCCAGTACTTC.

The rearrangement links TRBV5-1 to TRBJ2-3; TRBD1 might be the D (6 bases). This CDR3 comprises 15 residues. V lost 2 bases, J lost 0 bases, and 10 bases lay in between. The germline CDR1 and CDR2 sequences are SGHRS and YFSETQ. The CDR3 here is CASSLLQGSTDTQYF. The CDR3 region has the DNA TGCGCCAGCAGCTTACTACAGGGTAGCACAGATACGCAGTATTTT.

The chain has TRBV28 and TRBJ1-5, with TRBD1 matching 9 bases. CDR3 length: 16 amino acids. Germline V gene lookup returns CDR1 MDHEN and CDR2 SYDVKM. Germline trimming cut 1 base from V and 6 bases from J; bases unmatched to any gene: 7. Written as DNA, the CDR3 is TGTGCCAGCAGTTTATTGGGACAGGGTATGGGTCAGCCCCAGCATTTT. It is translated as CASSLLGQGMGQPQHF.

The V and J genes are TRBV11-3 and TRBJ2-2; D might be TRBD1 (5 bases). CDR3 length: 15 amino acids. V was pared by 3 bases and J by 2 bases, with 10 bases between. Per the germline V gene, CDR1 is SGHNT and CDR2 is YENEEA. The CDR3 loop reads CASSLGQLNTGELFF. The CDR3, as DNA: TGTGCCAGCAGCTTGGGGCAGCTCAACACCGGGGAGCTGTTTTTT.

This chain joins TRBV6-5 and TRBJ1-2; unclear D gene. This CDR3 region has 14 residues. Germline CDR1 is MNHEY and CDR2 is SVGAGI. Trimming took 7 bases from V and 4 from J, leaving 16 bases between them. CDR3 region: CASTEWESGYGYTF. CDR3 nucleotides: TGTGCCAGCACAGAGTGGGAGAGTGGCTATGGCTACACCTTC.

The chain has TRBV2 and TRBJ2-1, with TRBD2 matching over 12 bases. V shed 7 bases and J 6 bases; nucleotides not matched to a gene: 4. Germline values: CDR1 SNHLY, CDR2 FYNNEI. The CDR3 has 14 amino acids. The CDR3 DNA sequence: TGTGCCAGCAACCGACTAGCGGGAGCCAATGAGCAGTTCTTC. It encodes CASNRLAGANEQFF.

This clone was counted a single time. V usage is TRBV18 and J usage is TRBJ1-4; D not certain. V lost 2 bases and J lost 0, with 4 bases in between. The CDR3 spans 14 residues. Germline V lookup: CDR1 KGHSH, CDR2 LQKENI. CDR3: CASSPVATNEKLFF. The CDR3 coding sequence is TGTGCCAGCTCACCAGTGGCAACTAATGAAAAACTGTTTTTT.

The chain joins TRBV5-6 to TRBJ1-5, with D possibly TRBD1 on 5 matching bases. Trimming shortened V by 0 bases and J by 6 bases, and 16 bases separated the two germline ends. The length of the CDR3 is 16 residues. Germline CDR1 and CDR2: SGHDT and YYEEEE. The CDR3 coding sequence is TGTGCCAGCAGCTTGGGGAGTTTAGGGGTCGGTCAGCCCCAGCATTTT. It codes for CASSLGSLGVGQPQHF.

The V and J genes are TRBV9 and TRBJ2-5; 9 bases align to TRBD2. V shed 0 bases, J shed 4 bases, and the junction held 7 bases outside the gene matches. Germline CDR1 is SGDLS and CDR2 is YYNGEE. The CDR3 contains 16 residues. The CDR3, as DNA: TGTGCCAGCAGCGTAGTGGCGGGAGGGCCGGTAGAGACCCAGTACTTC. Translation gives CASSVVAGGPVETQYF.

The DNA of the CDR3 is TGCGCCAGCAGCTTGGGCCAACCACAAGAGACCCAGTACTTC. This codes for CASSLGQPQETQYF. The rearrangement joins TRBV5-1 to TRBJ2-5; D gene ambiguous. Germline CDR1 is SGHRS and CDR2 is YFSETQ. Trimming removed 0 bases from V and 2 bases from J, with 8 bases in between. The CDR3 is 14 residues long.

The rearrangement uses TRBV5-1 and TRBJ2-7; no clear D gene. Germline values: CDR1 SGHRS, CDR2 YFSETQ. This CDR3 spans 14 amino acids. Trimming took off 4 bases at V and 6 bases at J, with 17 bases between the two ends. CDR3 sequence (DNA): TGCGCCAGCAGCAACCAGGTGATCAGAGGCGAGCAGTACTTC. Residues: CASSNQVIRGEQYF.

This rearrangement joins TRBV19 to TRBJ2-6, with D tentatively TRBD1 or TRBD2 (5 bases each). V was clipped by 5 bases and J by 4 bases, with 9 bases between them. This CDR3 has 14 residues. Germline CDR1 is LNHDA and CDR2 is SQIVND (reference sequence). The CDR3 DNA is TGTGCCAGTAGTTCCGGGGACGGGGCCAACGTCCTGACTTTC. Protein product: CASSSGDGANVLTF.

This rearrangement joins TRBV11-2 to TRBJ1-2; 7 positions agree with TRBD1. Trimming removed 1 base from V and 2 bases from J; junction bases left unmatched: 4. The CDR3 sequence is 15 residues long. Germline CDR1 SGHAT, CDR2 FQNNGV. The CDR3 DNA sequence: TGTGCCAGCAGCTTAGGGCCGACAGGGAACTATGGCTACACCTTC. Its protein product is CASSLGPTGNYGYTF.

CDR3 region: CASRTGVGEKLFF. The DNA for the CDR3 is TGTGCCAGCAGAACAGGGGTCGGTGAAAAACTGTTTTTT. This chain links TRBV2 with TRBJ1-4; 7 bases agree with TRBD1. The germline V gene encodes CDR1 SNHLY and CDR2 FYNNEI. The CDR3 loop spans 13 amino acids. J gave up 7 bases and V 6 bases, and 5 bases lay outside the gene matches.

V gene TRBV14 combines with J gene TRBJ2-1; D gene unclear. The V end lost 0 bases, the J end lost 9 bases, and 15 bases lay between the germline ends. The CDR3 totals 15 residues. The V gene's germline CDR1 is SGHDN and CDR2 FVKESK. The CDR3 DNA reads TGTGCCAGCAGCCAAGAACCTAGACGCCGTGGTGAGCAGTTCTTC. Amino acid sequence: CASSQEPRRRGEQFF.

The chain is built from TRBV2 and TRBJ1-5; D might be TRBD1 (5 bases). The CDR3 has 14 residues. The V end was cut by 2 bases, the J end by 8 bases, with 13 bases between. Germline V gives CDR1 SNHLY, CDR2 FYNNEI. DNA of the CDR3: TGTGCCAGCAGTGAACCCATAAAGGGGAAGCCCCAGCATTTT. Translating gives CASSEPIKGKPQHF.

The CDR3 reads CASSPETSNYGYTF. The CDR3 DNA reads as TGTGCCAGCAGCCCAGAGACATCTAACTATGGCTACACCTTC. The chain links TRBV7-9 to TRBJ1-2; no firm D call. CDR1 and CDR2 (germline): SEHNR, FQNEAQ (reference sequence). There are 14 residues in the CDR3. The germline V and J ends were trimmed by 5 bases and 0 bases, with 10 bases remaining between them. The full variable domain, rest sourced from reference TRBV7-9 and TRBJ1-2, is DTGVSQNPRHKITKRGQNVTFRCDPISEHNRLYWYRQTLGQGPEFLTYFQNEAQLEKSRLLSDRFSAERPKGSFSTLEIQRTEQGDSAMYLCASSPETSNYGYTFGSGTRLTVV.